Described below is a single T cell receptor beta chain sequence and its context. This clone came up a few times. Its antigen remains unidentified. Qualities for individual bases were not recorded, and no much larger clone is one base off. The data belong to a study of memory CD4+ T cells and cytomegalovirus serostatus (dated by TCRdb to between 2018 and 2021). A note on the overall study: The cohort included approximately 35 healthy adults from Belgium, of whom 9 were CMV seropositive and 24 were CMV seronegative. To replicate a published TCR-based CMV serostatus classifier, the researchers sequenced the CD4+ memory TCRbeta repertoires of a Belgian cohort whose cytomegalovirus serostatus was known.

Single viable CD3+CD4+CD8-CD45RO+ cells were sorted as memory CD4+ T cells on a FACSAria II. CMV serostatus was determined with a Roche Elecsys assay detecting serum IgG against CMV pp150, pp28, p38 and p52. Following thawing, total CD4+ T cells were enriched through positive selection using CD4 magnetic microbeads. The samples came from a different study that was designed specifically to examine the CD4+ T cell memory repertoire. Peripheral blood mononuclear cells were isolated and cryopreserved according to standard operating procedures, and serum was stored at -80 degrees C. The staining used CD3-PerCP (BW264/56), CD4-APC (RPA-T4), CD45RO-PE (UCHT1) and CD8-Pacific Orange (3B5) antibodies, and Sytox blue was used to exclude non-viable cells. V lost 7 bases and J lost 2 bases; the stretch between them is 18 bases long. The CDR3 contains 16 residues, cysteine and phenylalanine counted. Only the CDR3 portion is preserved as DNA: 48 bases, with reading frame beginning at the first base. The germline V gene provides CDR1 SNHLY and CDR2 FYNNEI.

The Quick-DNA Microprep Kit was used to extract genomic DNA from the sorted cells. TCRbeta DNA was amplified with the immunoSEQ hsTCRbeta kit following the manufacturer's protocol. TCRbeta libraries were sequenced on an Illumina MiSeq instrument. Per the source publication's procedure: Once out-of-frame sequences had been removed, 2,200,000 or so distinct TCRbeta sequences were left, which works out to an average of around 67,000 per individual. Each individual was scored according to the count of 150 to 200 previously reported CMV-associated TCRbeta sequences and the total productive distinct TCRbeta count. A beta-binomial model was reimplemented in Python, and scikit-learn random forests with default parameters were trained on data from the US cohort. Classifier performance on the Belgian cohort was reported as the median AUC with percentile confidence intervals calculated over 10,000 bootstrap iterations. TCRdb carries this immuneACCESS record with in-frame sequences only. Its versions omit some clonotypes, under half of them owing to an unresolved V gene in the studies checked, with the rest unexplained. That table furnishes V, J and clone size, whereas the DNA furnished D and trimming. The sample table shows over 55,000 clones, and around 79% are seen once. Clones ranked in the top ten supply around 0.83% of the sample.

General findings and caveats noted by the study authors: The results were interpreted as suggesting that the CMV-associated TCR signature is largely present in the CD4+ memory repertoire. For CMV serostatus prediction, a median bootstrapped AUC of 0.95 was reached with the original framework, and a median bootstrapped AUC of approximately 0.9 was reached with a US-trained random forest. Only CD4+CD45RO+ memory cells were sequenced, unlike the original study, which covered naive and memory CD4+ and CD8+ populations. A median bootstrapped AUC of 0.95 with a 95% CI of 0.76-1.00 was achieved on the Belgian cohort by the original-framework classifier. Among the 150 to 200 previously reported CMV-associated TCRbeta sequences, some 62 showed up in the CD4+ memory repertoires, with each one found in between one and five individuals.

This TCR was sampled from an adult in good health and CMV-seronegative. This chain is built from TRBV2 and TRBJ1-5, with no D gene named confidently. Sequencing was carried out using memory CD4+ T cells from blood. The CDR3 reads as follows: CASTMYMPGGNQPQHF. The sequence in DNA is TGTGCCAGCACGATGTACATGCCTGGAGGCAATCAGCCCCAGCATTTT.